The 8 T cell receptor beta chains given below trace back to one sample, sequenced in a study of T-cell reconstitution after alpha-beta-depleted transplantation in children. Library preparation (for TCRbeta) was performed with unique molecular identifiers. TCRdb re-called the PCR reads with MiXCR, one entry per CDR3 protein. The profile shows approximately 390,000 distinct CDR3 sequences, under 13% of them singletons. The input for sequencing was PBMCs from the stem cell graft donor, taken from the stem cell graft. The receptors shown here come from a human donor who donated a stem cell graft to a child with acute myeloid leukemia.

This clonotype was detected only a few times. The chain employs TRBV7-9 and TRBJ2-7; the D is unclear. Germline lookup yields CDR1 SEHNR and CDR2 FQNEAQ (reference sequence). Trimming shortened V by 1 base and J by 0 bases, and 10 bases separated the two germline ends. The CDR3 is 15 amino acids. CDR3: CASSLDNWSSYEQYV. CDR3 DNA: TGTGCCAGCAGCTTAGACAATTGGAGCTCCTACGAGCAGTACGTC.

This clonotype has at least ten counts. This chain uses TRBV6-2 or TRBV6-3 with TRBJ1-3; 7 bases are a match to TRBD1. Per the germline V gene, CDR1 is MNHEY and CDR2 is SVGEGT. V lost 6 bases and J lost 2; bases outside the gene matches: 10. There are 16 residues in the CDR3. The DNA for the CDR3 is TGTGCCAGCAGCTTCATGCCCGGGACAGCTGGAAACACCATATATTTT. This gives the protein CASSFMPGTAGNTIYF.

The rearrangement joins TRBV20-1 to TRBJ2-3; D not resolved. The V gene's germline CDR1 is DFQATT and CDR2 SNEGSKA (reference sequence). This CDR3 contains 15 residues. Trimming cost V 1 base and J 0 bases, with 11 bases left between them. CDR3 DNA sequence: TGCAGTGCTAGAGGCCAGCAGGCTAGCACAGATACGCAGTATTTT. Translated, it gives CSARGQQASTDTQYF.

The table lists this clonotype with a few counts. The V call is TRBV12-3 or TRBV12-4, the J call TRBJ1-6; D perhaps matches TRBD1 (6 bases). Trimming shortened V by 0 bases and J by 3 bases, and 12 bases separated the two germline ends. CDR3 length: 17 amino acids. The CDR3 bases are TGTGCCAGCAGTTTAGCGAGCAGGGGCTACTATAATTCACCCCTCCACTTT. Encoded protein: CASSLASRGYYNSPLHF.

The chain couples TRBV5-1 to TRBJ2-5; no reliable D call. The V end lost 4 bases, the J end lost 1 base, and 14 bases lay between the germline ends. The CDR3 is 15 amino acids. CDR1 is SGHRS and CDR2 is YFSETQ in the germline V gene. In DNA form, the CDR3 reads TGCGCCAGCAGCCGTAACGGCCTCCCCCAAGAGACCCAGTACTTC. This sequence encodes CASSRNGLPQETQYF.

This clonotype was picked up many times. This chain joins TRBV7-2 and TRBJ2-5, with D uncertain. The germline V and J ends were trimmed by 2 bases and 0 bases, with 7 bases remaining between them. Germline values: CDR1 SGHTA, CDR2 FQGNSA. This CDR3 has 14 amino acids. The CDR3 reads CASSLFQYQETQYF. CDR3 DNA sequence: TGTGCCAGCAGCTTATTCCAGTACCAAGAGACCCAGTACTTC.

V gene TRBV6-5 combines with J gene TRBJ2-5; 9 bases match TRBD2. CDR3 length: 15 residues. V dropped 1 base and J dropped 2; count of bases not matched to a gene: 2. CDR1 and CDR2 from the germline V gene are MNHEY and SVGAGI. The CDR3 is CASSYFAGGQETQYF. The CDR3 DNA is TGTGCCAGCAGTTACTTTGCGGGGGGGCAAGAGACCCAGTACTTC.

This clonotype has a handful of counts. The chain has TRBV6-2 or TRBV6-3 and TRBJ1-4, with D uncertain. Germline V gene lookup returns CDR1 MNHEY and CDR2 SVGEGT. Deletions cut 2 bases from V and 8 bases from J, with 12 bases between. The CDR3 spans 14 residues. CDR3 in amino acids: CASSYAGMSEKLFF. The CDR3 region has the DNA TGTGCCAGCAGTTACGCCGGGATGAGCGAAAAACTGTTTTTT.